The rows below give T cell receptor beta chains drawn from one sample of a study of OX40 agonist ivuxolimab in advanced cancers. TCRdb keeps only in-frame clones here, not all; method: immunoSEQ multiplex PCR. The top ten clones hold approximately 5% of a sample with 50,000 or so clones, roughly 81% of them seen once. Here the sequenced sample was CD4+ or CD8+ T cells sorted from blood, taken in a trial of the OX40 agonist ivuxolimab. The receptors shown here come from an adult with an advanced solid tumor such as melanoma, head and neck, liver or kidney cancer. Each CDR3 is given with its conserved first and last residue.

j_gene | len | v_gene | CDR3aa
TRBJ2-1 | 14 | TRBV10-3 | CAIKDRGPYNEQFF
TRBJ2-3 | 13 | TRBV7-9 | CASSSGTSDTQYF
TRBJ2-7 | 14 | TRBV18 | CASSPTGAAYEQYF
TRBJ2-6 | 15 | TRBV4-1 | CASSHVRAGANVLTF
TRBJ2-3 | 14 | TRBV7-6 | CASSTDHGPDTQYF
TRBJ1-1 | 14 | TRBV11-3 | CASSLARGRTEAFF
TRBJ1-1 | 13 | TRBV19 | CASRWTANTEAFF
TRBJ1-1 | 14 | TRBV6-6 | CASSPTGWGTEAFF
TRBJ2-3 | 16 | TRBV28 | CASSFSRTKFTDTQYF
TRBJ2-2 | 16 | TRBV7-3 | CASSFRVAANTGELFF
TRBJ2-5 | 13 | TRBV11-2 | CASSLGPRETQYF
TRBJ2-1 | 16 | TRBV7-6 | CASSLGGTGVLGEQFF
TRBJ1-2 | 12 | TRBV7-9 | CASSEKGYGYTF
TRBJ2-1 | 12 | TRBV18 | CASSPGALEQFF
TRBJ2-7 | 16 | TRBV2 | CASSDPDRATSYEQYF
TRBJ2-7 | 15 | TRBV11-1 | CASSPWDRVPYEQYF
TRBJ2-5 | 16 | TRBV27 | CASSPGQGLRGETQYF
TRBJ1-2 | 14 | TRBV5-4 | CASSGWTGVVGYTF
TRBJ2-7 | 12 | TRBV7-9 | CASTGMGGEQYF
TRBJ2-1 | 15 | TRBV9 | CASSVDAPSYNEQFF
TRBJ1-4 | 14 | TRBV19 | CAAAMGATNEKLFF
TRBJ2-6 | 18 | TRBV18 | CASSQAGQGGVGANVLTF
TRBJ2-7 | 11 | TRBV30 | CAWSLTSEQYF
TRBJ2-7 | 14 | TRBV5-1 | CASSPREGRYEQYF
TRBJ2-2 | 13 | TRBV9 | CASSAPNTGELFF
TRBJ2-1 | 12 | TRBV5-1 | CASSLGAGLQFF
TRBJ2-7 | 12 | TRBV7-2 | CASSLGEREQYF
TRBJ1-2 | 11 | TRBV28 | CASSLNYGYTF
TRBJ2-2 | 15 | TRBV19 | CASSMSGLDTGELFF